This T cell receptor (beta chain) was observed in a study of cytomegalovirus exposure and HLA in healthy donors. Sequenced by immunoSEQ multiplex PCR; TCRdb stores in-frame clones only, minus some. The repertoire has about 160,000 clones, just under 85% of them found once; the top ten carry 2% to 2.5%. The CDR3 loop spans 15 amino acids. From germline, CDR1 is MNHNS and CDR2 SASEGT. Trimming took 5 bases from V and 6 from J; bases not matched to a gene: 13. This sequence joins TRBV6-1 and TRBJ2-7, with 7 bases aligning to TRBD1. The sample taken for sequencing was PBMCs. This TCR came from a man under 40 in good health and CMV-seropositive. This CDR3 is CASSLKVDRLGEQYF. In nucleotides, the CDR3 is TGTGCCAGCAGTCTGAAAGTGGACAGGTTGGGCGAGCAGTACTTC.